The present T cell receptor (beta chain) was sequenced within a study of CD8+ T cells in alopecia areata listed by TCRdb under 2018. Regarding the research as a whole: The study used high-throughput TCRbeta sequencing to examine T cell clonal expansion in alopecia areata, in both the C3H/HeJ mouse model and human patients. immunoSEQ multiplex PCR using 35 Vbeta forward primers and 13 Jbeta reverse primers was used to amplify TCRbeta CDR3 regions. The RNA source kit depended on sample type: the PAXgene miRNA kit for fixed scalp, the miRNeasy kit for PBMCs, and the RNeasy kit for mouse skin. Clonality in the scalp was compared among normal scalp (n=4), patchy alopecia areata scalp (n=8), and alopecia totalis/universalis scalp (n=8). On the human side, TCRbeta sequencing was run on scalp tissue and on sorted CD4+ and CD8+ peripheral blood T cells from healthy controls and from alopecia areata patients with either patchy or totalis/universalis disease. On the study overall, not on this receptor specifically: Scalp TCR repertoire analysis is complicated because resident alphabeta T cells in normal human skin are also sequenced, whereas mouse skin is dominated by gammadelta T cells. Lesional scalp, especially in alopecia totalis/universalis, showed higher clonality and more expanded CD8+ clones than normal scalp, suggesting antigenic drive. Shared TCR sequences between patients were less evident than in mice, which may be partly attributable to HLA diversity in the patient population.

CDR1 and CDR2 were assigned from the germline V gene as SGHRS and YFSETQ. V was cut back by 0 bases and J by 0 bases, leaving a gap of 9 bases between them. The CDR3 spans 16 residues, from the cysteine through the phenylalanine. Only the CDR3 part of the read is kept: 48 bases, read in frame from the first base. Turning to this clone: There is no known antigen for this receptor. One base away there is no much larger clone; base qualities are not given.

PBMCs were separated by density centrifugation and stained for CD3, CD4 and CD8, after which CD4+ and CD8+ T cells were sorted on a FACSAria. Unaffected controls provided scalp biopsies and blood samples. The protocol used for the library was the immunoSEQ multiplex PCR assay. RNA was extracted from all samples and reverse transcribed into cDNA as template for TCR sequencing. First-strand cDNA was synthesized using SuperScript III with a 2:1 mix of oligo-dT and random hexamers. Amplification bias was assessed with a synthetic immune receptor repertoire, and residual bias was removed computationally. The paper's processing steps were these. Raw reads were preprocessed for error removal, and CDR3 was defined according to IMGT conventions as running from the conserved cysteine to phenylalanine. Clonality was computed as 1 minus the Shannon entropy, with the entropy normalized by log2 of the number of productive unique TCRs. Whether each scalp clone was CD4 or CD8 was inferred by checking scalp TCRbeta sequences against the CD4 and CD8 repertoires from sorted blood. What TCRdb holds here is the immuneACCESS table cut down to in-frame rearrangements. Part of the clones is not present; checked against another copy, under half of the missing clones reflect an unresolved V gene, and the others are unexplained. For V, J and clone size, that table is used; D and trimming come from the DNA. Recorded for this sample are approximately 99,000 clones; 59% of them occurred a single time. The ten largest clones add up to 20% to 25% of the sample.

Rearrangement joined TRBV5-1 to TRBJ2-2, with the D gene not confidently named. Sequenced sample: CD8+ T cells sorted from blood. The clonotype comes from a human donor in good health. The CDR3 in this case is CASSLGEFANTGELFF. DNA sequence: TGCGCCAGCAGCTTGGGGGAATTCGCGAACACCGGGGAGCTGTTTTTT. When the CDR3 is completed using the reference TRBV5-1 and TRBJ2-2 genes on either side, the full variable domain is KAGVTQTPRYLIKTRGQQVTLSCSPISGHRSVSWYQQTPGQGLQFLFEYFSETQRNKGNFPGRFSGRQFSNSRSEMNVSTLELGDSALYLCASSLGEFANTGELFFGEGSRLTVL.